This T cell receptor beta chain was found in a study of shared clonotypes between healthy human individuals. Notes on the study in general: Limitation of the genetic and exposure-history diversity represented came from the few donors. Sorted-subset sequencing was shown by rarefaction to be incomplete despite large depth.

Splitting the CD4+ cells yielded a CD45RA+ naive subset and a CD45RA-negative memory subset. Details on this clone: Antigen unknown.

For every subset, genomic DNA was evenly distributed across several immunoSEQ plates. Generated by immunoSEQ multiplex PCR, the TCRdb table keeps only in-frame clones and is missing some. In the table there are about 1 million clones, about three quarters of which are singletons. Losses at the gene ends were 4 bases for V and 3 bases for J; bases not matched to a gene: 1. Germline loops: CDR1 SGHRS, CDR2 YFSETQ. There are 13 residues in the CDR3. The chain recombines TRBV5-1 with TRBJ2-7; 10 nucleotides agree with TRBD2. The sequenced sample was memory CD4+ T cells sorted from blood. Subset specified: CD45RA-negative fraction. The source is a man between 18 and 29 years old in good health. The CDR3 nucleotides read TGCGCCAGCAGCCCTAGCGGGGGCTACGAGCAGTACTTC. Translated: CASSPSGGYEQYF.